This T cell receptor (beta chain) was identified in a study of blood T cell repertoires in COVID-19. The CDR3 covers 15 residues. V was cut by 3 bases and J by 2 bases, with 11 bases left in between. The germline gives CDR1 LNHDA, CDR2 SQIVND (reference sequence). Assay: immunoSEQ multiplex PCR; the TCRdb copy retains only in-frame clones and omits some. This table holds 350,000 to 400,000 clones, less than 90% found once. The rearrangement links TRBV19 to TRBJ1-5; D not resolved. The specimen was PBMCs or T cells enriched from blood (not recorded which). The sequence derives from a woman in her 30s who had recovered from COVID-19. CDR3 protein: CASSMVEDGNQPQHF. CDR3 nucleotides: TGTGCCAGTAGTATGGTAGAGGATGGCAATCAGCCCCAGCATTTT.